The next 32 T cell receptor beta chains were all read from a single sample in a study of T cells in Graves' hyperthyroidism and ophthalmopathy. Using RNA transcripts as the source, TCR beta CDR3 regions were amplified. TCR CDR3 underwent first-round RT-PCR with the HTBI primer set. TCRdb re-analysed the multiplex PCR reads in MiXCR, keeping a single row per CDR3 protein. The sample yields around 600,000 distinct CDR3 sequences, about 14% seen once. Sequenced: blood. All receptors derive from a woman between 18 and 29 years old with Graves' ophthalmopathy.

The V and J genes are TRBV19 and TRBJ1-1, with D maybe TRBD1 (5 bases). V lost 6 bases, J lost 6 bases, and 14 bases lay in between. Germline V lookup: CDR1 LNHDA, CDR2 SQIVND (reference sequence). The CDR3 is made up of 13 amino acids. As DNA, the CDR3 is TGTGCCAGTAGGCCCGGGGGTGGCGCTGAAGCTTTCTTT. Protein: CASRPGGGAEAFF. Full variable domain (missing parts from reference TRBV19 and TRBJ1-1): DGGITQSPKYLFRKEGQNVTLSCEQNLNHDAMYWYRQDPGQGLRLIYYSQIVNDFQKGDIAEGYSVSREKKESFPLTVTSAQKNPTAFYLCASRPGGGAEAFFGQGTRLTVV.

The table lists this clonotype with many counts. The chain carries TRBV7-8 and TRBJ2-1; D remains ambiguous. The CDR3 is made up of 15 amino acids. CDR1 is SGHVS and CDR2 is FQNEAQ in the germline V gene. Trimming cost V 3 bases and J 4 bases, with 13 bases left between them. The CDR3 here is CASSFRRTAYNEQFF. In DNA, the CDR3 is TGTGCCAGCAGCTTCCGCAGGACCGCATACAATGAGCAGTTCTTC.

This clonotype was counted ten times or more. This chain connects TRBV30 to TRBJ1-6; perhaps TRBD1 as D (6 bases). The V end was cut by 3 bases, the J end by 9 bases, with 15 bases between. Looked up from germline, CDR1 is GTSNPN and CDR2 is SVGIG (reference sequence). The CDR3 has 14 amino acids. The CDR3 protein is CAWRPGGGLSPLHF. CDR3 DNA sequence: TGTGCCTGGAGGCCCGGCGGGGGCCTTTCACCCCTCCACTTT.

The chain is built from TRBV28 and TRBJ2-5, with TRBD1 matching 9 bases. Germline V gene sequence: CDR1 MDHEN, CDR2 SYDVKM. The ends lost 5 bases at V and 6 bases at J; junction bases unmatched: 7. There are 14 residues in the CDR3. The CDR3, as DNA: TGTGCCAGCAGTCTCCGACAGGGGGTTCAGACCCAGTACTTC. Translated: CASSLRQGVQTQYF. The whole variable domain, remainder taken from reference TRBV28 and TRBJ2-5, is DVKVTQSSRYLVKRTGEKVFLECVQDMDHENMFWYRQDPGLGLRLIYFSYDVKMKEKGDIPEGYSVSREKKERFSLILESASTNQTSMYLCASSLRQGVQTQYFGPGTRLLVL.

The chain uses TRBV29-1 and TRBJ2-2; the D call may be TRBD1 or TRBD2 (6 bases each). Trimming stripped 1 base from V and 6 bases from J, with 12 bases between. Germline V gives CDR1 SQVTM, CDR2 ANQGSEA. CDR3 length: 14 residues. For the CDR3, the DNA is TGCAGCGTTGAAGGGGGGGCTGGGGCCGGGGAGCTGTTTTTT. Protein product: CSVEGGAGAGELFF.

The table lists this clonotype with many counts. The chain links TRBV6-1 to TRBJ2-1; the match to TRBD2 covers 7 bases. V dropped 5 bases and J dropped 2; count of bases not matched to a gene: 3. Germline CDR1 is MNHNS and CDR2 is SASEGT. This CDR3 region has 14 residues. CDR3 nucleotide sequence: TGTGCCAGCAGTCTAAGCGGGACCTACAATGAGCAGTTCTTC. As protein: CASSLSGTYNEQFF.

This clonotype was seen many times. The genes are TRBV20-1 and TRBJ2-7; perhaps TRBD1 as D (5 bases). CDR1 and CDR2 from the germline V gene are DFQATT and SNEGSKA (reference sequence). V lost 0 bases, J lost 5 bases, and 20 bases lay in between. The CDR3 has 16 amino acids. CDR3 sequence: CSARDPQGPPRDEQYF. The CDR3 coding sequence is TGCAGTGCTAGAGATCCGCAGGGTCCTCCCAGGGACGAGCAGTACTTC.

This rearrangement joins TRBV19 to TRBJ2-7, with D possibly TRBD1 on 5 matching bases. V dropped 5 bases and J dropped 3 bases, with 14 bases sitting between them. The germline V gene encodes CDR1 LNHDA and CDR2 SQIVND (reference sequence). This CDR3 has 14 amino acids. Written as DNA, the CDR3 is TGTGCCAGTAGTTATCAGGGAACAAACTACGAGCAGTACTTC. Amino acids: CASSYQGTNYEQYF. Full variable domain (missing parts from reference TRBV19 and TRBJ2-7): DGGITQSPKYLFRKEGQNVTLSCEQNLNHDAMYWYRQDPGQGLRLIYYSQIVNDFQKGDIAEGYSVSREKKESFPLTVTSAQKNPTAFYLCASSYQGTNYEQYFGPGTRLTVT.

This clonotype was detected many times. The chain is built from TRBV28 and TRBJ2-7; D remains unclear. The V gene's germline CDR1 is MDHEN and CDR2 SYDVKM. The CDR3 is 14 residues long. V lost 6 bases, J lost 3 bases, and 15 bases lay in between. CDR3 residues: CASRVATIVYEQYF. CDR3 nucleotide sequence: TGTGCCAGCAGAGTCGCTACCATCGTCTACGAGCAGTACTTC.

This clonotype was counted once. This may stem from a read error, because a much larger clone lies one nucleotide away. The chain links TRBV4-1 to TRBJ2-7, with 9 bases lining up with TRBD2. The CDR3 contains 18 residues. CDR1 and CDR2 (germline): MGHRA, YSYEKL. CDR3 sequence: CASSPYPKGREGRYERYF. In DNA form, the CDR3 reads TGCGCCAGCAGCCCGTACCCCAAAGGGCGGGAGGGCCGATACGAGCGGTACTTC.

The chain has TRBV28 and TRBJ2-2; a possible D gene is TRBD2 (5 bases). The CDR3 extends over 13 amino acids. Trimming took 2 bases from V and 6 from J, leaving 7 bases between them. Germline V gives CDR1 MDHEN, CDR2 SYDVKM. For the CDR3, the DNA is TGTGCCAGCAGTTTAAAACTAGCCGGGGAGCTGTTTTTT. Residues: CASSLKLAGELFF.

Many counts were recorded for this clonotype. The rearrangement joins TRBV6-1 to TRBJ1-1; 7 bases are shared with TRBD1. The CDR3 extends over 14 amino acids. After removal of 5 bases from V and 4 bases from J, the junction contained 7 bases not matched to a gene. The germline gives CDR1 MNHNS, CDR2 SASEGT. CDR3 DNA sequence: TGTGCCAGCAGTTATCCGGACAGGAGCACTGAAGCTTTCTTT. This codes for CASSYPDRSTEAFF.

This clonotype was seen ten or more times. The J gene is TRBJ2-7, the V gene TRBV18; D might be TRBD2 (6 bases). The CDR3 is 16 amino acids. The germline gives CDR1 KGHSH, CDR2 LQKENI. Trimming removed 0 bases from V and 0 bases from J, with 12 bases in between. The chain's CDR3 is CASSPPGRRDSYEQYF. DNA of the CDR3: TGTGCCAGCTCACCACCTGGACGGAGGGACTCCTACGAGCAGTACTTC.

This clonotype was counted a few times. An end of the junction differs from the germline gene, which may be a read error. The V call is TRBV7-7, the J call TRBJ2-1; no firm D call. This CDR3 spans 13 amino acids. Germline V gene lookup returns CDR1 SSHAT and CDR2 FNYEAQ (reference sequence). CDR3 coding DNA: TGTGCTAGCAGCCCCGGATTCGACAATGAGCAGTTCTTC. Its translation: CASSPGFDNEQFF.

This clonotype has ten or more counts. The chain joins TRBV7-3 to TRBJ2-1, with D unclear. The CDR3 covers 13 residues. Germline V lookup: CDR1 SGHTA, CDR2 FQGTGA. Trimming took off 2 bases at V and 10 bases at J, with 12 bases between the two ends. CDR3 sequence reads: CASSLDLLGEQFF. The CDR3 DNA sequence: TGTGCCAGCAGCTTAGACCTTCTTGGCGAGCAGTTCTTC.

This clonotype has at least ten counts. The genes are TRBV7-2 and TRBJ1-2; TRBD1 might be the D (6 bases). The CDR3 spans 14 residues. The V gene's germline CDR1 is SGHTA and CDR2 FQGNSA. Trimming took off 7 bases at V and 5 bases at J, with 17 bases between the two ends. CDR3 protein: CASTPHGGAYGYTF. In nucleotides, the CDR3 is TGTGCCAGCACCCCCCACGGGGGCGCATATGGCTACACCTTC.

This clonotype was found a few times. The chain couples TRBV20-1 to TRBJ2-4; weak D call: TRBD2 (5 bases). Trimming stripped 1 base from V and 3 bases from J, with 16 bases between. The length of the CDR3 is 16 residues. Germline values: CDR1 DFQATT, CDR2 SNEGSKA (reference sequence). The CDR3 sequence is CSARAGGFEDKNIQYF. The CDR3, as DNA: TGCAGTGCTAGAGCCGGAGGCTTTGAGGACAAAAACATTCAGTACTTC.

The chain recombines TRBV28 with TRBJ2-3, with 9 nucleotides matching TRBD2. Germline V lookup: CDR1 MDHEN, CDR2 SYDVKM. The CDR3 runs to 16 residues. V shed 6 bases, J shed 1 base, and the junction held 8 bases outside the gene matches. The CDR3 DNA sequence: TGTGCCAGCAGCGCGGGGGGGGCTGCGGGCACAGATACGCAGTATTTT. This codes for CASSAGGAAGTDTQYF.

The chain links TRBV4-3 to TRBJ2-7; the match to TRBD2 covers 7 bases. Germline lookup yields CDR1 LGHNA and CDR2 YSLEER. The CDR3 is 15 amino acids. V trimming: 0 bases; J trimming: 4 bases; junction bases outside the gene matches: 6. The CDR3 here is CASSQESGGSYEQYF. The CDR3 DNA reads TGCGCCAGCAGCCAAGAGTCGGGGGGATCTTACGAGCAGTACTTC.

This clonotype was observed many times. V and J are TRBV5-5 and TRBJ2-5; either TRBD1 or TRBD2 may fit D (7 bases each). The V end lost 1 base, the J end lost 5 bases, and 18 bases lay between the germline ends. The germline CDR1 and CDR2 sequences are SGHKS and YYEKEE (reference sequence). The CDR3 totals 16 residues. The CDR3 bases are TGTGCCAGCAGCTTGAGGCAGGGGGGGTGGGGCGAGACCCAGTACTTC. This sequence encodes CASSLRQGGWGETQYF.

This chain uses TRBV29-1 with TRBJ2-7; 11 bases map to TRBD1. CDR3 length: 12 amino acids. Losses at the gene ends were 6 bases for V and 4 bases for J; bases not matched to a gene: 2. The germline CDR1 and CDR2 sequences are SQVTM and ANQGSEA. For the CDR3, the DNA is TGCAGCGTCCGGGACAGGGGGTACGAGCAGTACTTC. The encoded protein is CSVRDRGYEQYF.

This clonotype has at least ten counts. The CDR3 DNA reads as TGTGCCATCAGCGAACTTGGACATTCGTCCGAGGAGACCCAGTACTTC. It specifies CAISELGHSSEETQYF. This chain joins TRBV10-3 and TRBJ2-5; tentatively, D is TRBD1 (5 bases). The CDR3 runs 16 residues. Trimming stripped 6 bases from V and 5 bases from J, with 22 bases between. The germline gives CDR1 ENHRY, CDR2 SYGVKD.

At least ten counts were recorded for this clonotype. This chain connects TRBV28 to TRBJ2-2; 8 bases align to TRBD1. This CDR3 comprises 16 residues. CDR1 and CDR2 from the germline V gene are MDHEN and SYDVKM. The V and J ends lost 7 bases and 7 bases, in that order; junction bases with no gene match: 14. The CDR3 bases are TGTGCCAGCACCCCGATGGGCAGGGGGCGGGACGGGGAGCTGTTTTTT. Its translation: CASTPMGRGRDGELFF.

Many counts were recorded for this clonotype. The chain employs TRBV28 and TRBJ1-1, with 7 nucleotides matching TRBD1. The CDR3 contains 14 residues. Germline V CDR1 and CDR2: MDHEN, SYDVKM. The J segment lost 5 bases and the V segment lost 3 bases, leaving 6 bases of the junction unmatched. CDR3 nucleotide sequence: TGTGCCAGCAGTTTGAGGGGGCTGGGGACTGAAGCTTTCTTT. It codes for CASSLRGLGTEAFF.

This clonotype was observed many times. The chain carries TRBV5-1 and TRBJ1-2; D is unresolved. V lost 4 bases, J lost 8 bases, and 6 bases lay in between. Per germline, CDR1 SGHRS and CDR2 YFSETQ. This CDR3 region has 10 residues. The CDR3 region has the DNA TGCGCCAGCAGCGAGATCGGCTACACCTTC. Amino acid sequence: CASSEIGYTF.

This clonotype was seen many times. This chain links TRBV7-3 with TRBJ2-1; the match to TRBD2 covers 8 bases. Per the germline V gene, CDR1 is SGHTA and CDR2 is FQGTGA. J was trimmed by 9 bases and V by 0 bases; bases with no gene match: 7. The CDR3 is 15 amino acids. DNA for the CDR3: TGTGCCAGCAGCTTAACGGCGGGAGGTCAGGGTGAGCAGTTCTTC. Protein product: CASSLTAGGQGEQFF.

This clonotype has at least ten counts. This chain connects TRBV11-2 to TRBJ2-1; D may be TRBD1 or TRBD2 (6 bases each). V gave up 0 bases and J gave up 7 bases, with 13 bases separating them. Germline assignment: CDR1 SGHAT and CDR2 FQNNGV. The CDR3 length is 15 residues. The CDR3 nucleotides are TGTGCCAGCAGCTTAGAACCGAGGGGGGCTAATGAGCAGTTCTTC. Residues: CASSLEPRGANEQFF. Combining the CDR3 with reference TRBV11-2 and TRBJ2-1 gives the whole variable domain EAGVAQSPRYKIIEKRQSVAFWCNPISGHATLYWYQQILGQGPKLLIQFQNNGVVDDSQLPKDRFSAERLKGVDSTLKIQPAKLEDSAVYLCASSLEPRGANEQFFGPGTRLTVL.

This clonotype was seen ten or more times. This chain joins TRBV6-2 or TRBV6-3 and TRBJ2-3, with 7 bases lining up with TRBD2. Germline trimming cut 0 bases from V and 0 bases from J; bases unmatched to any gene: 6. Germline assignment: CDR1 MNHEY and CDR2 SVGEGT. The CDR3 has 17 residues. The CDR3 reads CASSYSISGTSTDTQYF. The CDR3 DNA reads as TGTGCCAGCAGTTACTCGATCAGCGGGACTAGCACAGATACGCAGTATTTT.

This clonotype was counted only a few times. The chain joins TRBV28 to TRBJ1-4, with 9 positions matching TRBD1. This CDR3 is built from 15 residues. The V segment lost 5 bases and the J segment 6 bases; nucleotides outside the gene matches: 7. Germline V lookup: CDR1 MDHEN, CDR2 SYDVKM. The CDR3 is CASSVGGTGYEKLFF. The DNA for the CDR3 is TGTGCCAGCAGTGTAGGCGGGACAGGGTATGAAAAACTGTTTTTT.

This clonotype was seen at least ten times. The chain recombines TRBV27 with TRBJ2-3, with 9 bases that match TRBD2. J lost 2 bases, V lost 10 bases, and 7 bases had no gene match. Germline assignment: CDR1 MNHEY and CDR2 SMNVEV (reference sequence). There are 14 residues in the CDR3. CDR3: CATRTSENTDTQYF. CDR3 coding DNA: TGTGCCACCCGGACTAGCGAAAACACAGATACGCAGTATTTT.

This clonotype was seen ten or more times. The J gene is TRBJ2-1, the V gene TRBV7-3; TRBD2 agrees at 8 bases. Germline CDR1 is SGHTA and CDR2 is FQGTGA. Trimming removed 4 bases from V and 6 bases from J; junction bases left unmatched: 5. The CDR3 totals 14 residues. CDR3: CASSSSTSGNEQFF. CDR3 coding DNA: TGTGCCAGCAGCTCTTCTACTAGCGGCAATGAGCAGTTCTTC.

This clonotype appeared many times. The V and J genes are TRBV2 and TRBJ1-6; tentatively, D is TRBD1 (5 bases). The ends were cut back, 2 bases at V and 7 bases at J, with 9 bases in the middle. This CDR3 spans 14 amino acids. Germline loops: CDR1 SNHLY, CDR2 FYNNEI. Here the CDR3 reads CASSEQGSNSPLHF. CDR3 nucleotides: TGTGCCAGCAGTGAACAGGGCAGCAATTCACCCCTCCACTTT. Full variable domain (outside the CDR3, taken from reference TRBV2 and TRBJ1-6): EPEVTQTPSHQVTQMGQEVILRCVPISNHLYFYWYRQILGQKVEFLVSFYNNEISEKSEIFDDQFSVERPDGSNFTLKIRSTKLEDSAMYFCASSEQGSNSPLHFGNGTRLTVT.